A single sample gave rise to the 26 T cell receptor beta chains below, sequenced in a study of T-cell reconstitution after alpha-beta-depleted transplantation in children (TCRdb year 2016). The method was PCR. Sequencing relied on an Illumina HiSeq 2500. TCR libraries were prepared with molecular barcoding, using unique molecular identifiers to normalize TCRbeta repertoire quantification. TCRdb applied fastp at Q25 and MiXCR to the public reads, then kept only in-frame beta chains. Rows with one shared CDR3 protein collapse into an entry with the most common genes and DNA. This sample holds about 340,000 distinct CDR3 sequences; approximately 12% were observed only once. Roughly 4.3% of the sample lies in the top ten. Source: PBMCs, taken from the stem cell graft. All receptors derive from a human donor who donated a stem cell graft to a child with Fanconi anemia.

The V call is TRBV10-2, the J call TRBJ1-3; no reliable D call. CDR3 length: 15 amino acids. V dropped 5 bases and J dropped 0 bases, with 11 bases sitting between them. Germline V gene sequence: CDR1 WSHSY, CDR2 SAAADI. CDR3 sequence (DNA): TGCGCCAGCAGTCCAATCTTGAGCTCTGGAAACACCATATATTTT. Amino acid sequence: CASSPILSSGNTIYF.

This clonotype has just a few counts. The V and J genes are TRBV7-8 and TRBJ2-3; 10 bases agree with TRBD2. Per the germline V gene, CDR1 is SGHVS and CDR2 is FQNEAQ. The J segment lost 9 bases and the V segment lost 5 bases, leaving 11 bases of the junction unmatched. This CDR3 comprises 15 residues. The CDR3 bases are TGTGCCAGCAGCCTAAGGACTAGCGGCGAGGGGACGCAGTATTTT. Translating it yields CASSLRTSGEGTQYF.

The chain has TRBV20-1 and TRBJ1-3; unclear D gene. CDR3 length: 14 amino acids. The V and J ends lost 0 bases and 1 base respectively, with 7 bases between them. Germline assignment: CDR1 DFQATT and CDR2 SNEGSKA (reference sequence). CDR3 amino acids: CSARDPLSGNTIYF. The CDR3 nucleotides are TGCAGTGCTAGAGACCCACTTTCTGGAAACACCATATATTTT.

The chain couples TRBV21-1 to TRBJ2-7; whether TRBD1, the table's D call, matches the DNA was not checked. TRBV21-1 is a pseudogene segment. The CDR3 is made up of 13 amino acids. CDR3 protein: CASSSKGEWEQYV. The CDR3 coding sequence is TGTGCCAGCAGCAGCAAAGGGGAGTGGGAGCAGTACGTC.

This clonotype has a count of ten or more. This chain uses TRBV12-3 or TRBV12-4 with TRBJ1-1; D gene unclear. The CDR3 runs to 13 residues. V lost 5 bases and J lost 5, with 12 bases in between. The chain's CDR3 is CASSRLGVTEAFF. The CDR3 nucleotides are TGTGCCAGCAGTAGGCTTGGGGTTACTGAAGCTTTCTTT.

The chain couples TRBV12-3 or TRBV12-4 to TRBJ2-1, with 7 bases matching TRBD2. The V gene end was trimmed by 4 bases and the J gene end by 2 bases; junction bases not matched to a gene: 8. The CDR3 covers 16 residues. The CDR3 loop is CASSSTYRGAYNEQFF. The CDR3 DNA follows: TGTGCCAGCAGTTCCACCTACCGGGGGGCCTACAATGAGCAGTTCTTC.

The CDR3 here is CASSELAAPPSTDTQYF. The CDR3 region has the DNA TGTGCCAGCAGCGAACTAGCGGCGCCCCCGAGCACAGATACGCAGTATTTT. The V gene is TRBV5-6, the J gene TRBJ2-3, with 8 nucleotides matching TRBD2. After removal of 4 bases from V and 0 bases from J, the junction contained 10 bases not matched to a gene. Per the germline V gene, CDR1 is SGHDT and CDR2 is YYEEEE. This CDR3 region has 17 residues.

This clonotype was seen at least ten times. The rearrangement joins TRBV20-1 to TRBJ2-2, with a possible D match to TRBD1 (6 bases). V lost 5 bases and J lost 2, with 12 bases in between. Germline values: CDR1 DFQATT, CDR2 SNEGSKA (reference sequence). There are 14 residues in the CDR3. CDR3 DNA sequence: TGCAGTGCTCGACAGGTTATCAACACCGGGGAGCTGTTTTTT. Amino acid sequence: CSARQVINTGELFF.

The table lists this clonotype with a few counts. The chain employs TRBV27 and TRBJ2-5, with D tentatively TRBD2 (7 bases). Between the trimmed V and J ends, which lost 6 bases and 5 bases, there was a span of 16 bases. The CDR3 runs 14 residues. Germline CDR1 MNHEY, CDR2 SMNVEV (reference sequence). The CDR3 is CASSSRGGLETQYF. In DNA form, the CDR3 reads TGTGCCAGCAGCTCAAGGGGGGGCCTGGAGACCCAGTACTTC.

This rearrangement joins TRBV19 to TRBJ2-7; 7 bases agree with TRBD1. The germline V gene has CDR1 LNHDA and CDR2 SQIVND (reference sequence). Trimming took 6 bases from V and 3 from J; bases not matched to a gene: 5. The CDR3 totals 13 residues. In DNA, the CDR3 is TGTGCCAGTAGGCCGACAGGGAACTACGAGCAGTACTTC. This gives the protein CASRPTGNYEQYF.

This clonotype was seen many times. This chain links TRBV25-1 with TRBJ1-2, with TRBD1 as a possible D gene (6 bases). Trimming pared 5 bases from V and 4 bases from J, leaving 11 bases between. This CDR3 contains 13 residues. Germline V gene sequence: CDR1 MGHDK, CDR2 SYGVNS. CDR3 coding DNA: TGTGCCAGCAGTCAGACAGGTGCCTATGGCTACACCTTC. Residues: CASSQTGAYGYTF.

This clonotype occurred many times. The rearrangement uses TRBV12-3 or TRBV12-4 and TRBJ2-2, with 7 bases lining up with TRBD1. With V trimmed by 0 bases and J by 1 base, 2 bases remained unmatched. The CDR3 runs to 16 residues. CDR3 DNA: TGTGCCAGCAGTTTAGCGGGACAGATGAACACCGGGGAGCTGTTTTTT. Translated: CASSLAGQMNTGELFF.

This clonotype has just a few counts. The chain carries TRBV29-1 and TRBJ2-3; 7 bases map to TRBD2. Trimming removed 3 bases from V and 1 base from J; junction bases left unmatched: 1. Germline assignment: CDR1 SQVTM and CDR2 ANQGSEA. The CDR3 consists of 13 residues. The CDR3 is CSVESGGTDTQYF. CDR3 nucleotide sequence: TGCAGCGTTGAGAGCGGGGGCACAGATACGCAGTATTTT.

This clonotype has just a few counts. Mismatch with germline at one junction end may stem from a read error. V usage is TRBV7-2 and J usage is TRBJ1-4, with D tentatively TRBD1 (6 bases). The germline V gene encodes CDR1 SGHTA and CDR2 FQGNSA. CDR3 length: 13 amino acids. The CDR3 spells CASSSNPGAKRLF. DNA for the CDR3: TGTGCCAGCAGCTCCAACCCGGGGGCGAAACGTCTTTTT.

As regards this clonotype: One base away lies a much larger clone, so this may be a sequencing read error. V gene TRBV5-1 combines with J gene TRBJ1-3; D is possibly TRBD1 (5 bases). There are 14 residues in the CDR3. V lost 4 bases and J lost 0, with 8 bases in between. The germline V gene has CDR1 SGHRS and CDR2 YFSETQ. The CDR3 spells CASSPDNSGNTIYF. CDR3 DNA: TGCGCCAGCAGCCCGGACAACTCTGGAAACACCATATATTTT.

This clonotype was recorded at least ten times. Written as DNA, the CDR3 is TGTGCCAGCAGCCAAGGGCCTTCGGGCTCCGGTACTGAAGCTTTCTTT. Its translation: CASSQGPSGSGTEAFF. The chain is built from TRBV4-2 and TRBJ1-1; D ambiguous. The CDR3 is 16 amino acids. Trimming removed 1 base from V and 5 bases from J, with 17 bases in between. Germline values: CDR1 LGHNA, CDR2 YNFKEQ.

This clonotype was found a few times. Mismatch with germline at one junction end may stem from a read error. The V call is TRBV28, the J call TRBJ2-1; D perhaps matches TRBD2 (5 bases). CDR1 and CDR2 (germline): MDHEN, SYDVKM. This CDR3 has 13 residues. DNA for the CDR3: TGTGCCAGCAGTTTAGAGGCCGGGATTTCGAGGGTCTTC. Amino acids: CASSLEAGISRVF.

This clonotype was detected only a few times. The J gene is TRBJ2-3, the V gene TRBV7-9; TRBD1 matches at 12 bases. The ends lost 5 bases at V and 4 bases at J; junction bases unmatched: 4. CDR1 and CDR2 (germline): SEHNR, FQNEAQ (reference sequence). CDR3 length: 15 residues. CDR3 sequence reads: CASSRGTGGPDTQYF. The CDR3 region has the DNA TGTGCCAGCAGCCGGGGGACAGGGGGCCCAGATACGCAGTATTTT. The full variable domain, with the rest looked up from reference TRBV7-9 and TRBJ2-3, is DTGVSQNPRHKITKRGQNVTFRCDPISEHNRLYWYRQTLGQGPEFLTYFQNEAQLEKSRLLSDRFSAERPKGSFSTLEIQRTEQGDSAMYLCASSRGTGGPDTQYFGPGTRLTVL.

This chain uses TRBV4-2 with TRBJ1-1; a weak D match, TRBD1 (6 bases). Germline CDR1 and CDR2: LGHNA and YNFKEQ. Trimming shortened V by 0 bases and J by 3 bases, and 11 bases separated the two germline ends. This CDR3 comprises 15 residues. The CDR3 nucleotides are TGTGCCAGCAGCCAAGAACCCGGGGGCGACACTGAAGCTTTCTTT. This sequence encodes CASSQEPGGDTEAFF.

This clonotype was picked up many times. DNA of the CDR3: TGTGCCAGCGTCCAGGGGGCAGGCACTGAAGCTTTCTTT. Amino acid sequence: CASVQGAGTEAFF. The chain links TRBV12-3 or TRBV12-4 to TRBJ1-1; TRBD1 agrees at 8 bases. The J segment lost 4 bases and the V segment lost 8 bases, leaving 6 bases of the junction unmatched. The length of the CDR3 is 13 residues.

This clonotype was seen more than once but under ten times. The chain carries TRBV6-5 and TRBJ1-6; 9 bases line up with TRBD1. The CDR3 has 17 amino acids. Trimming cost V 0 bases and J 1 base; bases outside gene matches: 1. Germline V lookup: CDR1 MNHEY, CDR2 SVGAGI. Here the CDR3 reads CASSYSQGASYNSPLHF. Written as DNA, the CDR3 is TGTGCCAGCAGTTACTCACAGGGGGCGTCCTATAATTCACCCCTCCACTTT.

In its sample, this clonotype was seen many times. CDR3 residues: CSVRTSAYEQYF. The CDR3 DNA sequence: TGCAGTGTCCGGACTAGCGCCTACGAGCAGTACTTC. J is TRBJ2-7 and V is TRBV20-1; 9 positions agree with TRBD2. Germline V gene lookup returns CDR1 DFQATT and CDR2 SNEGSKA (reference sequence). This CDR3 contains 12 residues. V shed 7 bases and J 2 bases; nucleotides not matched to a gene: 3.

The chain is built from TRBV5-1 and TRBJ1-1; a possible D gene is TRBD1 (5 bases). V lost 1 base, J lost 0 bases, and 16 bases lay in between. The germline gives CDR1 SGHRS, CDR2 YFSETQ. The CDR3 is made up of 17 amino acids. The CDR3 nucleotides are TGCGCCAGCAGCTTGTACAGGAGTTGGTTAGTGAACACTGAAGCTTTCTTT. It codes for CASSLYRSWLVNTEAFF.

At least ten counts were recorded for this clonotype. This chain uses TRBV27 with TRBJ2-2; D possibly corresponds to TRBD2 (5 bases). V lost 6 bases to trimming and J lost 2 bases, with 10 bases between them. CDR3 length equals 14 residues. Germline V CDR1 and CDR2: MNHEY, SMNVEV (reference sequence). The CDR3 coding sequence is TGTGCCAGCAGGACGGGGATAAACACCGGGGAGCTGTTTTTT. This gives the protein CASRTGINTGELFF.

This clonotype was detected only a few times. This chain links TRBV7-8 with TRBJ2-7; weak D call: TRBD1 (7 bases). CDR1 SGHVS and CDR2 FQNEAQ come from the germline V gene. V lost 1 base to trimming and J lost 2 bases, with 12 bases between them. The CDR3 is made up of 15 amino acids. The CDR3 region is CASSLGGDSTYEQYV. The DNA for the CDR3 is TGTGCCAGCAGCTTAGGGGGGGACAGCACCTACGAGCAGTACGTC.

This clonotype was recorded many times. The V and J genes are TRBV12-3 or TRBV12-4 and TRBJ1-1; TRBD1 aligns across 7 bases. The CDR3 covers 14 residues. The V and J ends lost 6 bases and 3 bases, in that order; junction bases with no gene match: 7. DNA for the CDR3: TGTGCCAGCAGGGAAGGGGGCCGCGACACTGAAGCTTTCTTT. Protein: CASREGGRDTEAFF.